These 27 T cell receptor beta chains were all obtained from the same sample, sequenced in a study of regulatory dendritic cells for organ transplantation. Sequencing was performed with immunoSEQ multiplex PCR; in TCRdb, only in-frame clones are kept and a portion is missing. The data hold approximately 35,000 clones, with about 89% observed a single time. Sequenced sample: naive CD4+ T cells from blood. Subset given: CD45RA+ naive T cells. The receptors derive from a human donor in good health.

This clone was counted only a few times. The chain links TRBV29-1 to TRBJ1-1, with D hard to call. The V and J ends lost 4 bases and 7 bases respectively, with 7 bases between them. Germline-derived CDR1 and CDR2 are SQVTM and ANQGSEA. The CDR3 extends over 10 amino acids. CDR3 region: CSVGAFEAFF. The CDR3 DNA is TGCAGCGTTGGGGCCTTTGAAGCTTTCTTT.

The chain links TRBV23-1 to TRBJ1-1; D is unresolved. TRBV23-1 qualifies as an ORF whose function is uncertain. The CDR3 spans 15 residues. The V and J ends lost 0 bases and 4 bases respectively, with 12 bases between them. CDR3 in amino acids: CASSQSPPLCTEAFF. CDR3 sequence (DNA): TGCGCCAGCAGTCAATCACCGCCATTGTGCACTGAAGCTTTCTTT.

The chain couples TRBV30 to TRBJ1-6; 8 bases line up with TRBD1. J gave up 3 bases and V 1 base, and 5 bases lay outside the gene matches. The CDR3 consists of 16 residues. Germline V gives CDR1 GTSNPN, CDR2 SVGIG (reference sequence). In DNA form, the CDR3 reads TGTGCCTGGAGTGCCCAAGGACAGGGCTATAATTCACCCCTCCACTTT. Its translation is CAWSAQGQGYNSPLHF.

The chain carries TRBV7-2 and TRBJ2-7; no clear D. CDR1 and CDR2 from the germline V gene are SGHTA and FQGNSA. The germline V and J ends were trimmed by 3 bases and 5 bases, with 17 bases remaining between them. The length of the CDR3 is 15 residues. The CDR3 region is CASSLRGQSLDEQYF. The DNA for the CDR3 is TGTGCCAGCAGCTTGCGTGGGCAGTCCCTGGACGAGCAGTACTTC.

V gene TRBV19 combines with J gene TRBJ2-5; maybe TRBD1 (6 bases). CDR3 length equals 13 residues. Per germline, CDR1 LNHDA and CDR2 SQIVND (reference sequence). The germline V and J ends were trimmed by 6 bases and 3 bases, with 11 bases remaining between them. CDR3 protein: CASSVDREETQYF. The CDR3 DNA follows: TGTGCCAGTAGCGTGGACAGAGAAGAGACCCAGTACTTC.

This chain uses TRBV18 with TRBJ2-1, with D perhaps matching TRBD1 (5 bases). The CDR3 contains 16 residues. V lost 6 bases to trimming and J lost 8 bases, with 23 bases between them. The germline V gene encodes CDR1 KGHSH and CDR2 LQKENI. For the CDR3, the DNA is TGTGCCAGCTCCCGGGTACGCGTAGGGGATTTCCATGAGCAGTTCTTC. Amino acids: CASSRVRVGDFHEQFF.

As DNA, the CDR3 is TGTGCCAGCAGTTCGCCTGGGACTAGCGGAATCCAAGAGACCCAGTACTTC. Translation: CASSSPGTSGIQETQYF. The chain couples TRBV28 to TRBJ2-5; 11 bases align to TRBD2. CDR3 length equals 17 residues. From germline, CDR1 is MDHEN and CDR2 SYDVKM. V dropped 4 bases and J dropped 1; count of bases not matched to a gene: 8.

Here the CDR3 DNA reads TGTGCCAGTAGTATCCGGGGGTTCTACGAGCAGTACTTC. It yields the protein CASSIRGFYEQYF. The gene calls are TRBV19 and TRBJ2-7, with TRBD2 as a possible D gene (6 bases). Trimming took off 3 bases at V and 3 bases at J, with 9 bases between the two ends. This CDR3 has 13 amino acids. Looked up from germline, CDR1 is LNHDA and CDR2 is SQIVND (reference sequence).

The rearrangement joins TRBV4-3 to TRBJ2-6; D may match TRBD1 or TRBD2 (5 bases each). Germline CDR1 and CDR2: LGHNA and YSLEER. This CDR3 comprises 21 residues. V gave up 4 bases and J gave up 0 bases, with 25 bases separating them. CDR3 in amino acids: CASSLIEGPGRRDSGANVLTF. The CDR3 coding sequence is TGCGCCAGCAGCCTCATAGAGGGACCGGGGCGCCGTGACTCTGGGGCCAACGTCCTGACTTTC.

V and J are TRBV19 and TRBJ2-3; 7 nucleotides agree with TRBD2. This CDR3 region has 15 residues. With 1 base clipped from V and 0 bases from J, the junction kept 1 base outside the gene matches. The germline gives CDR1 LNHDA, CDR2 SQIVND (reference sequence). The CDR3 sequence: CASSIAGGSTDTQYF. CDR3 nucleotides: TGTGCCAGTAGTATAGCGGGGGGTAGCACAGATACGCAGTATTTT. The full variable domain, rest sourced from reference TRBV19 and TRBJ2-3, is DGGITQSPKYLFRKEGQNVTLSCEQNLNHDAMYWYRQDPGQGLRLIYYSQIVNDFQKGDIAEGYSVSREKKESFPLTVTSAQKNPTAFYLCASSIAGGSTDTQYFGPGTRLTVL.

On this clone: This same CDR3 is encoded by further DNA sequences in the sample. The chain joins TRBV13 to TRBJ1-6, with D possibly TRBD1 on 5 matching bases. V lost 3 bases and J lost 8, with 17 bases in between. CDR1 PRHDT and CDR2 FYEKMQ come from the germline V gene (reference sequence). The CDR3 is made up of 16 amino acids. The CDR3: CASSLVAGWNHSPLHF. The CDR3 DNA reads TGTGCCAGCAGCTTGGTCGCAGGGTGGAACCATTCACCCCTCCACTTT.

The chain carries TRBV30 and TRBJ2-3; 7 nucleotides match TRBD1. The CDR3 totals 14 residues. Trimming took 6 bases from V and 2 from J; bases not matched to a gene: 8. The germline CDR1 and CDR2 sequences are GTSNPN and SVGIG (reference sequence). The CDR3 reads CACQQGKNTDTQYF. In DNA, the CDR3 is TGTGCCTGTCAACAGGGGAAGAACACAGATACGCAGTATTTT.

V gene TRBV7-2 combines with J gene TRBJ2-1; D not certain. The CDR3 has 14 residues. Germline V lookup: CDR1 SGHTA, CDR2 FQGNSA. Trimming took off 3 bases at V and 9 bases at J, with 15 bases between the two ends. This CDR3 is CASSFRTPSSEQFF. CDR3 nucleotide sequence: TGTGCCAGCAGCTTTAGGACCCCGTCCAGTGAGCAGTTCTTC.

The chain couples TRBV7-2 to TRBJ2-3, with TRBD2 matching over 7 bases. Trimming cost V 5 bases and J 6 bases; bases outside gene matches: 8. CDR1 SGHTA and CDR2 FQGNSA come from the germline V gene. The CDR3 extends over 14 amino acids. Written as DNA, the CDR3 is TGTGCCAGCAGCCCAACAACCGGGGGGGATACGCAGTATTTT. It specifies CASSPTTGGDTQYF.

In the case of this clone: One end of the junction does not line up with germline, which may come from a read error. This rearrangement joins TRBV27 to TRBJ1-4; perhaps TRBD1 as D (5 bases). This CDR3 contains 16 residues. CDR1 is MNHEY, CDR2 SMNVEV, per germline (reference sequence). The CDR3 protein is CASSETVWATDEKLFF. Written as DNA, the CDR3 is TGTGCCAGCAGTGAGACAGTTTGGGCAACTGATGAAAAACTGTTTTTT.

V usage is TRBV29-1 and J usage is TRBJ2-7; 8 positions agree with TRBD1. This CDR3 region has 14 residues. Germline loops: CDR1 SQVTM, CDR2 ANQGSEA. Trimming took 6 bases from V and 9 from J; bases not matched to a gene: 16. The CDR3 sequence: CSVRQGPMGMGQYF. DNA for the CDR3: TGCAGCGTCCGACAGGGGCCGATGGGTATGGGGCAGTACTTC.

V gene TRBV7-2 combines with J gene TRBJ2-3, with 9 nucleotides matching TRBD2. V was pared by 2 bases and J by 4 bases, with 7 bases of the junction left unmatched. The germline V gene has CDR1 SGHTA and CDR2 FQGNSA. This CDR3 is built from 16 residues. The chain's CDR3 is CASSLNPGLASDTQYF. CDR3 bases: TGTGCCAGCAGCTTAAATCCGGGACTAGCTTCAGATACGCAGTATTTT.

This chain connects TRBV4-2 to TRBJ2-3; D perhaps matches TRBD1 (6 bases). The CDR3 sequence is 16 residues long. Trimming removed 5 bases from V and 4 bases from J, with 19 bases in between. The germline gives CDR1 LGHNA, CDR2 YNFKEQ. The CDR3 is CASSETDSRRADTQYF. As DNA, the CDR3 is TGTGCCAGCAGCGAAACGGACAGCCGGCGGGCAGATACGCAGTATTTT.

This chain uses TRBV11-2 with TRBJ1-4; weak D call: TRBD1 (5 bases). The CDR3 spans 13 residues. CDR1 and CDR2 (germline): SGHAT, FQNNGV. V lost 1 base to trimming and J lost 10 bases, with 10 bases between them. The chain's CDR3 is CASSLGLGGKLFF. The CDR3 nucleotides read TGTGCCAGCAGCTTAGGGCTGGGGGGAAAACTGTTTTTT.

The rearrangement uses TRBV6-4 and TRBJ2-1; D unclear. CDR1 MRHNA and CDR2 SNTAGT come from the germline V gene. The CDR3 loop spans 13 amino acids. With 5 bases removed from V and 8 bases from J, the gap between germline ends came to 13 bases. In DNA, the CDR3 is TGTGCCAGCAGTCCCCGGTCGGGCGATGAGCAGTTCTTC. It codes for CASSPRSGDEQFF.

The chain recombines TRBV5-1 with TRBJ2-5; 11 nucleotides match TRBD2. The ends lost 4 bases at V and 1 base at J; junction bases unmatched: 3. CDR3 length: 15 amino acids. Germline-derived CDR1 and CDR2 are SGHRS and YFSETQ. The DNA of the CDR3 is TGCGCCAGCAGCCCGGGACTAGCGGCCCAAGAGACCCAGTACTTC. Protein: CASSPGLAAQETQYF.

Written as DNA, the CDR3 is TGTGCCAGCAGTCCCCGAAGCAATCAGCCCCAGCATTTT. Protein: CASSPRSNQPQHF. The V gene is TRBV6-5, the J gene TRBJ1-5; D unclear. V lost 5 bases and J lost 1, with 6 bases in between. CDR1 and CDR2 (germline): MNHEY, SVGAGI. This CDR3 spans 13 amino acids.

The chain employs TRBV7-9 and TRBJ1-3; maybe TRBD1 (5 bases). This CDR3 region has 16 residues. Trimming removed 5 bases from V and 0 bases from J, with 14 bases in between. Germline assignment: CDR1 SEHNR and CDR2 FQNEAQ (reference sequence). CDR3 amino acids: CASSAWTPPSGNTIYF. CDR3 coding DNA: TGTGCCAGCAGCGCCTGGACACCTCCCTCTGGAAACACCATATATTTT.

This sequence joins TRBV11-2 and TRBJ1-1; TRBD1 is a possible D gene (6 bases). Germline V gene lookup returns CDR1 SGHAT and CDR2 FQNNGV. The CDR3 length is 18 residues. Trimming cost V 2 bases and J 2 bases, with 21 bases left between them. Here the CDR3 reads CASSLRFGGATGNTEAFF. CDR3 bases: TGTGCCAGCAGCTTAAGGTTTGGGGGGGCGACCGGAAACACTGAAGCTTTCTTT. Full variable domain (outside the CDR3, taken from reference TRBV11-2 and TRBJ1-1): EAGVAQSPRYKIIEKRQSVAFWCNPISGHATLYWYQQILGQGPKLLIQFQNNGVVDDSQLPKDRFSAERLKGVDSTLKIQPAKLEDSAVYLCASSLRFGGATGNTEAFFGQGTRLTVV.

CDR3 coding DNA: TGTGCCAGCAGCCCGGACAGGGGGTTCTACAATGAGCAGTTCTTC. It translates to CASSPDRGFYNEQFF. The V and J genes are TRBV6-5 and TRBJ2-1, with 10 bases identical to TRBD1. With V trimmed by 6 bases and J by 3 bases, 5 bases remained unmatched. Germline V gives CDR1 MNHEY, CDR2 SVGAGI. The CDR3 has 15 amino acids.

The genes are TRBV5-5 and TRBJ1-2, with D possibly matching TRBD1 (6 bases). Germline CDR1 is SGHKS and CDR2 is YYEKEE (reference sequence). The CDR3 is 16 amino acids. Trimming removed 4 bases at V and 3 bases at J, with 19 bases between. The CDR3: CASSQGVGGAYYGYTF. The DNA for the CDR3 is TGTGCCAGCAGCCAAGGCGTTGGGGGCGCATACTATGGCTACACCTTC.

The gene calls are TRBV7-2 and TRBJ2-7; D is unresolved. This CDR3 region has 14 residues. V shed 3 bases and J shed 2 bases, with 11 bases lying between them. Germline V gives CDR1 SGHTA, CDR2 FQGNSA. Written as DNA, the CDR3 is TGTGCCAGCAGCTTGGGCGGAAGTCCCTACGAGCAGTACTTC. Translated: CASSLGGSPYEQYF.